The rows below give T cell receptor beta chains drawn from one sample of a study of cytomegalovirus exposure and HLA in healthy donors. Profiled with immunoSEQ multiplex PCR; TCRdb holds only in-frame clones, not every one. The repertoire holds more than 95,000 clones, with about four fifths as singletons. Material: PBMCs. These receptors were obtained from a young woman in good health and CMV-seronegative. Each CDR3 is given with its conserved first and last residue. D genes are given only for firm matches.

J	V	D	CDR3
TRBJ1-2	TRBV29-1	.	CSVTPNRVDYGYTF
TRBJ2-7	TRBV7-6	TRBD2	CASSLRPSGGSRSSYEQYF
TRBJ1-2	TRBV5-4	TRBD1	CASSLDRGSHGYTF
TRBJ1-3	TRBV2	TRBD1	CASTLQGSRSGNTIYF
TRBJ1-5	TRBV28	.	CASKEGLQGQPQHF
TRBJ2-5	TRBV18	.	CASSRGVGETQYF
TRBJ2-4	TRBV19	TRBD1	CASSHDRGQAKNIQYF
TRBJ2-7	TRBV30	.	CAWSVAGYEQYF
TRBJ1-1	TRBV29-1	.	CSVEVGQNTEAFF
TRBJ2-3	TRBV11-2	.	CASSSRGLSYTDTQYF
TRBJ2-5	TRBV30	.	CAWSAVGGTQYF
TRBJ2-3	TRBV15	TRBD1	CATSSDRDPDTQYF
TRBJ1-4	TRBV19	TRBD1	CASSATGFATNEKLFF
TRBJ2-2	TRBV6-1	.	CASSEALGLPGELFF
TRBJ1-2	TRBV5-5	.	CASSPDGRINYGYTF
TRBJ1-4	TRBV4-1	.	CASRPYASVATNEKLFF
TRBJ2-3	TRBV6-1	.	CASSVGLGTDTQYF
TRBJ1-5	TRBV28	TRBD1	CASSFSGTGGGSSNQPQHF
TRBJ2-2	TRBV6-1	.	CASSDSQGSGELFF
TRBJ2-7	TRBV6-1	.	CASSDLGGPSYEQYF
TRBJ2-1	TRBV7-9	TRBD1	CASRFTGGIYNEQFF
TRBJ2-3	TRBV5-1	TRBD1	CASSLTGQGVTDTQYF
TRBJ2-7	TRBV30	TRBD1	CAWSPRDRVMNEQYF
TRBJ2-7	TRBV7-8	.	CASSFQHRGGEQYF
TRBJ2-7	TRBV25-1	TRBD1	CASSERGREQYF
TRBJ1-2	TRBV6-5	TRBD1	CASSQTGVSGYTF
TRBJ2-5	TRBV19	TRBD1	CASRTGGQETQYF
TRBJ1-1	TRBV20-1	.	CSASPNTEAFF
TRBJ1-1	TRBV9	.	CASSAPGRENTEAFF
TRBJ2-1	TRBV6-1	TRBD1	CASSTLTGLGEQFF
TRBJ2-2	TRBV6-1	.	CASNEAETGELFF
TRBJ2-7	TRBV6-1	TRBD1	CASSDRTGRSYEQYF
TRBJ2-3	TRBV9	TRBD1	CASSAGVGQGRDTQYF
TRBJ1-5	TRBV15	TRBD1	CATSSGTGGPEPSSQPQHF
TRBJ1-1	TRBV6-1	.	CASSATTGYAEAFF
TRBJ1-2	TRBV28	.	CASNNQGHLYGYTF
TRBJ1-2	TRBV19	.	CASSILQGGGYTF
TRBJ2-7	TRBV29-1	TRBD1	CSVRRTGSNEQYF
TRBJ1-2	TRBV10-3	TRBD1	CAISAGQGFPNYGYTF
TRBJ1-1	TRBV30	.	CAYQGMNTEAFF
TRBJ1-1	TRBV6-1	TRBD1	CASNQGQGRNTEAFF
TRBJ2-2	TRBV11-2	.	CASSLTAGQPGELFF
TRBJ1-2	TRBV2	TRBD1	CASSELRTGGGYTF
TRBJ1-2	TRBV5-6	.	CASSLPGDGNKGYTF
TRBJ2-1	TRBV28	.	CASSFRNRVYNEQFF
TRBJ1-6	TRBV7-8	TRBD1	CASSFRTGIYNSPLHF
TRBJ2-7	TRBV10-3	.	CAISGSENYEQYF
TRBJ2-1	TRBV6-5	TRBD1	CASSSIRDRFVNEQFF
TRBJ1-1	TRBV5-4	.	CASSLNRDDTEAFF
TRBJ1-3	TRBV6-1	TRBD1	CASSEETGGFSGNTIYF
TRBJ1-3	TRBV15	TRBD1	CATSRSQGAGNTIYF
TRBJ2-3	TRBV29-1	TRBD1	CSVTGTGRTDTQYF